The present TCR beta chain was sequenced within a study of beta chain features in type 1 diabetes. V dropped 5 bases and J dropped 0 bases, with 13 bases sitting between them. Germline V CDR1 and CDR2: MNHEY, SMNVEV (reference sequence). CDR3 length equals 15 residues. For this clone: The target antigen is unknown.

All of the isolated RNA was reverse transcribed, so expressed TCRB transcripts were sequenced. Sequencing of naive, central memory and regulatory T cell samples gave an average of around 4 million reads. Assay used: immunoSEQ multiplex PCR; TCRdb lists only in-frame clones, some missing. The sample contains around 200,000 clones, less than 15% of which appear only once. Study conclusions and caveats: The study found moderately but significantly shorter TCRB CDR3s in all four CD4+ subsets of Type 1 diabetes patients.

This receptor was obtained from a woman between 18 and 29 years old in good health. The V and J genes are TRBV27 and TRBJ1-2, with a weak D call TRBD1 (5 bases). Sequencing input: central memory CD4+ T cells from blood. The CDR3 bases are TGTGCCAGCAGTCCACGGACACTTGCTAACTATGGCTACACCTTC. Translated, it gives CASSPRTLANYGYTF.